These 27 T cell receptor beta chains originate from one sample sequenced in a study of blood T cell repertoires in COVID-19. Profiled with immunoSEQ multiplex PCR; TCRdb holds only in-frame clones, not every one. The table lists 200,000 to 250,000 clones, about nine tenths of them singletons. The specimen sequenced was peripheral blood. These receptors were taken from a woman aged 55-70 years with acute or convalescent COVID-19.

The DNA of the CDR3 is TGTGCCAGCACTCCAGAACCAGCGGGAGATCGCGAGCAGTTCTTC. It encodes CASTPEPAGDREQFF. The chain has TRBV4-2 and TRBJ2-1; 8 positions match TRBD2. J gave up 10 bases and V 7 bases, and 15 bases lay outside the gene matches. CDR3 length equals 15 residues. Germline values: CDR1 LGHNA, CDR2 YNFKEQ.

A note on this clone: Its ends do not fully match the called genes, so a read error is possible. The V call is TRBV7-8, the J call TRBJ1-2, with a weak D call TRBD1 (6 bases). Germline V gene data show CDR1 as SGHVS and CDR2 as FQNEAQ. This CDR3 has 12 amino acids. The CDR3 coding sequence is TGTGCCAGCAGCTCAGGACAGTATGGTTACACCTTC. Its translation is CASSSGQYGYTF.

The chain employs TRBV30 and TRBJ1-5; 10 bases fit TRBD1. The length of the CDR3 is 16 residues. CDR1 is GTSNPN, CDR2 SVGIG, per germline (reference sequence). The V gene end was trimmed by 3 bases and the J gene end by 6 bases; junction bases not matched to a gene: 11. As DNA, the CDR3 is TGTGCCTGGAGCCGTACGTGGACAGGGGGGGTTCAGCCCCAGCATTTT. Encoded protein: CAWSRTWTGGVQPQHF.

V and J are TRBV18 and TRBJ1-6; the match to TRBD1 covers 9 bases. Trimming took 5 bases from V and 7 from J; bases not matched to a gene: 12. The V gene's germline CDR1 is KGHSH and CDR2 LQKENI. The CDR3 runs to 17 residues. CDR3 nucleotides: TGTGCCAGCTCAGGGACAGGGCCCATGAGGGGGAATTCACCCCTCCACTTT. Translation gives CASSGTGPMRGNSPLHF.

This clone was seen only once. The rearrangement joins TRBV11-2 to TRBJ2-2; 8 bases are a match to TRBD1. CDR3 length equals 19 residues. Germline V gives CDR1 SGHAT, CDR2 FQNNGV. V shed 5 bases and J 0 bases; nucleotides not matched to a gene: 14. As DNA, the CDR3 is TGTGCCAGCAGCGCCCTCGGACAGGGTTATTCCACGAACACCGGGGAGCTGTTTTTT. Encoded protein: CASSALGQGYSTNTGELFF.

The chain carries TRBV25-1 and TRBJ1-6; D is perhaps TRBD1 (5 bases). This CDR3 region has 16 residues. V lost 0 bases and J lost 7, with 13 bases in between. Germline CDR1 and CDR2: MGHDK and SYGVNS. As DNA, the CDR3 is TGTGCCAGCAGTGAATATAGGGGCAGGGCGAATTCACCCCTCCACTTT. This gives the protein CASSEYRGRANSPLHF.

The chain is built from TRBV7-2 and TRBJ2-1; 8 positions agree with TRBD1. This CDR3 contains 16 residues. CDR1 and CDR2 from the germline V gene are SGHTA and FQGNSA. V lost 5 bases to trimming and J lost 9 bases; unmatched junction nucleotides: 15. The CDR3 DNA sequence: TGTGCCAGCAGCAAAAGGCTGGGGCAGGGGGCTGGTGAGCAGTTCTTC. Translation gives CASSKRLGQGAGEQFF.

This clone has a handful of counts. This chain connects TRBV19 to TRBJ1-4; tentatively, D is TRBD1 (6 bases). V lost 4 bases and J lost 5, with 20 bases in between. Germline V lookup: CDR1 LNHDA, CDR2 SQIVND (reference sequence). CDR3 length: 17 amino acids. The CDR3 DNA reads TGTGCCAGTAGTAACCCACCTCCTCCGCAGGGGAATGAAAAACTGTTTTTT. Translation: CASSNPPPPQGNEKLFF.

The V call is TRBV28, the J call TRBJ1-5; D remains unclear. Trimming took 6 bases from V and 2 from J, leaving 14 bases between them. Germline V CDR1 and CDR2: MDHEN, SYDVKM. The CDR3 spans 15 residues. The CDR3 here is CASRSQLGGNQPQHF. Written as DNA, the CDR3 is TGTGCCAGCAGATCACAGCTCGGGGGCAATCAGCCCCAGCATTTT.

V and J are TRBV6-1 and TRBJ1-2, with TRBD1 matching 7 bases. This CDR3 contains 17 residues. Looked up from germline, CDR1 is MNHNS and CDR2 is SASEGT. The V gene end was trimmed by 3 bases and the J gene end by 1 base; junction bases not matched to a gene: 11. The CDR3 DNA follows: TGTGCCAGCAGTGACCCACAGGGGCTGGATAATAACTATGGCTACACCTTC. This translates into CASSDPQGLDNNYGYTF.

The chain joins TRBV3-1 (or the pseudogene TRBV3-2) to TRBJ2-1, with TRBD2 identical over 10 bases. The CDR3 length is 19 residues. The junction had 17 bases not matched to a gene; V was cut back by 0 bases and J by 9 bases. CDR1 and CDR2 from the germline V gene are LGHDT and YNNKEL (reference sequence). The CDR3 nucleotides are TGTGCCAGCAGCCAAGATAAGGCTAGCTTGCTAGCGGGAGTGGGTGAGCAGTTCTTC. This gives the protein CASSQDKASLLAGVGEQFF.

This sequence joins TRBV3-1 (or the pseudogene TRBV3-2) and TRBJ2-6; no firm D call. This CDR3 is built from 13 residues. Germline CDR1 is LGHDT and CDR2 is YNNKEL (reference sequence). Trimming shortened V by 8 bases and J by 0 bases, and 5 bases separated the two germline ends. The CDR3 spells CASQDSGANVLTF. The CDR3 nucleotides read TGTGCCAGCCAGGACTCTGGGGCCAACGTCCTGACTTTC.

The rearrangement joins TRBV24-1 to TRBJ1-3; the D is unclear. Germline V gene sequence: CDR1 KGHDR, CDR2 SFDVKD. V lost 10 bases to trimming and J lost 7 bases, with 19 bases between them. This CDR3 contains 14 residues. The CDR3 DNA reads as TGTGCCACGGCGCCAAGCGGGCTGGGGAACACCATATATTTT. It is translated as CATAPSGLGNTIYF.

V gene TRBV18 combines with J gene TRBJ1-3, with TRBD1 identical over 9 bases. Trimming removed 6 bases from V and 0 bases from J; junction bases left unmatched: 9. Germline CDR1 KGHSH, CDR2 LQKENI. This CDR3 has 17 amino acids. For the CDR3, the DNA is TGTGCCAGCTCCCCCATGAGGACAGGGGTCTCTGGAAACACCATATATTTT. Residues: CASSPMRTGVSGNTIYF.

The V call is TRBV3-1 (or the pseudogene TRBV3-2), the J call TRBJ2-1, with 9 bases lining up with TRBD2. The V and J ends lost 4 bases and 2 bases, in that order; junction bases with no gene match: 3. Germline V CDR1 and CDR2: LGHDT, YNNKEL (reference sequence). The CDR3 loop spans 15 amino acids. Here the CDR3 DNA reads TGTGCCAGCAGCCGCGCGGGGGGGCCCTACAATGAGCAGTTCTTC. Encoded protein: CASSRAGGPYNEQFF.

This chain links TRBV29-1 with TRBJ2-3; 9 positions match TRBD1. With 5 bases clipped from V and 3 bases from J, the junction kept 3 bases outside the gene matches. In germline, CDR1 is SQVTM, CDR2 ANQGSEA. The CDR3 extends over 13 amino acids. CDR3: CSVHGQGTDTQYF. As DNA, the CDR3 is TGCAGCGTTCATGGACAGGGGACAGATACGCAGTATTTT.

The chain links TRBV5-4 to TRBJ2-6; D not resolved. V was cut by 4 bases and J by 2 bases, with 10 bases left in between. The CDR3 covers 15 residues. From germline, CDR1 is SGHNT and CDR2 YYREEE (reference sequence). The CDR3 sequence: CASSLDFTGANVLTF. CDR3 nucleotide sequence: TGTGCCAGCAGCCTAGACTTTACTGGGGCCAACGTCCTGACTTTC. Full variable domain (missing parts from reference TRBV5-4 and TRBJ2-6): ETGVTQSPTHLIKTRGQQVTLRCSSQSGHNTVSWYQQALGQGPQFIFQYYREEENGRGNFPPRFSGLQFPNYSSELNVNALELDDSALYLCASSLDFTGANVLTFGAGSRLTVL.

The CDR3 sequence: CASLQGKADSSGANVLTF. CDR3 nucleotide sequence: TGTGCCAGCCTACAGGGGAAGGCAGACTCCTCTGGGGCCAACGTCCTGACTTTC. The chain has TRBV2 and TRBJ2-6; 7 bases are shared with TRBD1. With 8 bases clipped from V and 0 bases from J, the junction kept 13 bases outside the gene matches. CDR1 and CDR2 (germline): SNHLY, FYNNEI. This CDR3 has 18 amino acids.

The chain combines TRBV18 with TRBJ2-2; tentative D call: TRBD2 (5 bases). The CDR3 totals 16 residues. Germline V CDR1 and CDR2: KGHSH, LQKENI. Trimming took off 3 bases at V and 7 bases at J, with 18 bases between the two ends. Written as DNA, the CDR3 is TGTGCCAGCTCACCCCTAGGACTGTTCAGTGGCGGGGAGCTGTTTTTT. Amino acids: CASSPLGLFSGGELFF. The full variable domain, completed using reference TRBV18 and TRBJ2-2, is NAGVMQNPRHLVRRRGQEARLRCSPMKGHSHVYWYRQLPEEGLKFMVYLQKENIIDESGMPKERFSAEFPKEGPSILRIQQVVRGDSAAYFCASSPLGLFSGGELFFGEGSRLTVL.

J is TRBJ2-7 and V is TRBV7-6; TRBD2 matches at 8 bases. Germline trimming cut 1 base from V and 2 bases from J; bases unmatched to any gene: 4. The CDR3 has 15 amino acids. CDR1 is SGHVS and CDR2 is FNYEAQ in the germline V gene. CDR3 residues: CASSLGSGSAYEQYF. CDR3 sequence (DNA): TGTGCCAGCAGCTTAGGAAGCGGGAGTGCCTACGAGCAGTACTTC.

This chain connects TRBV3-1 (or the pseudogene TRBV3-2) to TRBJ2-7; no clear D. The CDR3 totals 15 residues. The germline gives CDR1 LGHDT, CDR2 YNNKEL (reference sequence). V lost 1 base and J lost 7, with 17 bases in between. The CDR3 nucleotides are TGTGCCAGCAGCCAAGTATTAGATAACCTTTGGGAGCAGTACTTC. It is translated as CASSQVLDNLWEQYF.

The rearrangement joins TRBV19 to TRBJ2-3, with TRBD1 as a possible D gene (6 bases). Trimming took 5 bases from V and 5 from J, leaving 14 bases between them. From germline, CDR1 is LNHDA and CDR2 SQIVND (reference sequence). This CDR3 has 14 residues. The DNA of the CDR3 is TGTGCCAGTAGTGCTGGACAGCTTGTAGATACGCAGTATTTT. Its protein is CASSAGQLVDTQYF. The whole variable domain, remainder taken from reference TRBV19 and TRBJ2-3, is DGGITQSPKYLFRKEGQNVTLSCEQNLNHDAMYWYRQDPGQGLRLIYYSQIVNDFQKGDIAEGYSVSREKKESFPLTVTSAQKNPTAFYLCASSAGQLVDTQYFGPGTRLTVL.

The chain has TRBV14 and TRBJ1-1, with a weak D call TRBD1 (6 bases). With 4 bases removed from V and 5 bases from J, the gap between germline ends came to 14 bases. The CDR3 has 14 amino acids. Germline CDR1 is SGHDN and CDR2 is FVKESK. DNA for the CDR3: TGTGCCAGCAGCCTGGCACACAGGGTTACTGAAGCTTTCTTT. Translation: CASSLAHRVTEAFF.

The DNA of the CDR3 is TGCAGTGCTAGTCCTCAGGGGACAGGGGGCGAAAAACTGTTTTTT. Translating it yields CSASPQGTGGEKLFF. V gene TRBV20-1 combines with J gene TRBJ1-4, with 12 bases aligning to TRBD1. This CDR3 contains 15 residues. V gave up 3 bases and J gave up 8 bases; unmatched junction bases: 7. Germline assignment: CDR1 DFQATT and CDR2 SNEGSKA (reference sequence).

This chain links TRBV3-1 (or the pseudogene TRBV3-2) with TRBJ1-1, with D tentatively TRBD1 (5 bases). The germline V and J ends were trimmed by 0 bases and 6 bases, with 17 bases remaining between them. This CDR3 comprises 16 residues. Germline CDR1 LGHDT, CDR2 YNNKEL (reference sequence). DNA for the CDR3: TGTGCCAGCAGCCAAGAAGGGGCAGGGAGGTACCCTGAAGCTTTCTTT. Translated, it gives CASSQEGAGRYPEAFF.

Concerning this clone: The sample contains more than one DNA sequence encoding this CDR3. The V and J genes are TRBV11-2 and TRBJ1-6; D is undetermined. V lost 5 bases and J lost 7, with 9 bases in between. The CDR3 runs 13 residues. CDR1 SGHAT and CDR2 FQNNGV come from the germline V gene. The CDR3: CASSPDSNSPLHF. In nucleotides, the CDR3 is TGTGCCAGCAGCCCCGACTCCAATTCACCCCTCCACTTT.

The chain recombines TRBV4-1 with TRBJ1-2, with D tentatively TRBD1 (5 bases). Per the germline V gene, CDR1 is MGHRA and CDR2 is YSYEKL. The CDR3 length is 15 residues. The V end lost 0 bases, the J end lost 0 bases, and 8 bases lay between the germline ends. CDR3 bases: TGCGCCAGCAGCCAAGATCCGACAGCTAACTATGGCTACACCTTC. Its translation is CASSQDPTANYGYTF.